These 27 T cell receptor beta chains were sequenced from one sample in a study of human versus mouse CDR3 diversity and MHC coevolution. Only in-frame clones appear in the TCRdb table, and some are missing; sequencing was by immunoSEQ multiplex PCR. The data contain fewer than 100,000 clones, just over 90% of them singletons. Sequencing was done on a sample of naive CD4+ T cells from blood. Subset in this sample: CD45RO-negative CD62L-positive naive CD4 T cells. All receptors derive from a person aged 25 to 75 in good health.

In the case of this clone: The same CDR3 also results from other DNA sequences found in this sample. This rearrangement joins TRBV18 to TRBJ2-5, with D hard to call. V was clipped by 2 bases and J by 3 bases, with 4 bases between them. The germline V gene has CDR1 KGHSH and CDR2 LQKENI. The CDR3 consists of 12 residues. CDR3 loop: CASSPREETQYF. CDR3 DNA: TGTGCCAGCTCACCAAGAGAAGAGACCCAGTACTTC.

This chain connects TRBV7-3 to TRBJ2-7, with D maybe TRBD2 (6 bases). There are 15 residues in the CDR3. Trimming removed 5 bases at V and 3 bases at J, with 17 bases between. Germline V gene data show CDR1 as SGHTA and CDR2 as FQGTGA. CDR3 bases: TGTGCCAGCAGCCAGTACGGGGACTCAGGCTACGAGCAGTACTTC. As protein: CASSQYGDSGYEQYF.

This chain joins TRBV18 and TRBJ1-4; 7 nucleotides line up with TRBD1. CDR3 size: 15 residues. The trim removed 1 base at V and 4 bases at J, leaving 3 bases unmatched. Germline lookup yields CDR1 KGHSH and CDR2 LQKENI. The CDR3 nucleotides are TGTGCCAGCTCACCACAGGGGGCGGATAATGAAAAACTGTTTTTT. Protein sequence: CASSPQGADNEKLFF.

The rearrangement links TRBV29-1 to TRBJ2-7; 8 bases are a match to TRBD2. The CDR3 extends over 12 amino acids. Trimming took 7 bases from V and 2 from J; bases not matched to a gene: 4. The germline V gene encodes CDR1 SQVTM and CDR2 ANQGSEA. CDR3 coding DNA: TGCAGCGCCGTAGCGGGGACCTACGAGCAGTACTTC. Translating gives CSAVAGTYEQYF.

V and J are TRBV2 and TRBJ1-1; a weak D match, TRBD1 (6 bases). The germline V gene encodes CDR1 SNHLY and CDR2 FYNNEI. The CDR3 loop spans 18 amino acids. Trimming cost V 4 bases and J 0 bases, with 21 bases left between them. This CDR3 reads CASSGGLPKSVLNTEAFF. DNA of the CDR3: TGTGCCAGCAGTGGGGGGCTCCCAAAATCGGTCTTGAACACTGAAGCTTTCTTT.

CDR3 sequence: CASTVTSRSVYEQYF. Written as DNA, the CDR3 is TGTGCCAGCACCGTAACTAGTAGGTCTGTCTACGAGCAGTACTTC. V usage is TRBV6-5 and J usage is TRBJ2-7; possibly TRBD2 for D (5 bases). This CDR3 has 15 residues. The V gene's germline CDR1 is MNHEY and CDR2 SVGAGI. Trimming removed 7 bases from V and 3 bases from J, with 19 bases in between.

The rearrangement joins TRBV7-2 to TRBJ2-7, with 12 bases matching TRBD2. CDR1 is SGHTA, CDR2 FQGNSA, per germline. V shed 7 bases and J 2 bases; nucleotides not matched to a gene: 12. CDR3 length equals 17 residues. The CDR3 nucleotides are TGTGCCAGCAACAAAGCCGGGACTAGCGGGTTTACCTACGAGCAGTACTTC. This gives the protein CASNKAGTSGFTYEQYF. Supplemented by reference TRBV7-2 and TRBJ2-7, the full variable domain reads GAGVSQSPSNKVTEKGKDVELRCDPISGHTALYWYRQSLGQGLEFLIYFQGNSAPDKSGLPSDRFSAERTGGSVSTLTIQRTQQEDSAVYLCASNKAGTSGFTYEQYFGPGTRLTVT.

CDR3 DNA sequence: TGTGCCAGCAGGCGCCAGGATCCCTACAATGAGCAGTTCTTC. Protein sequence: CASRRQDPYNEQFF. The chain is built from TRBV11-2 and TRBJ2-1; D is uncertain. Trimming removed 6 bases from V and 2 bases from J, with 11 bases in between. The CDR3 runs 14 residues. Germline V gene sequence: CDR1 SGHAT, CDR2 FQNNGV. Using reference TRBV11-2 and TRBJ2-1 for the parts outside the CDR3, the full variable domain is EAGVAQSPRYKIIEKRQSVAFWCNPISGHATLYWYQQILGQGPKLLIQFQNNGVVDDSQLPKDRFSAERLKGVDSTLKIQPAKLEDSAVYLCASRRQDPYNEQFFGPGTRLTVL.

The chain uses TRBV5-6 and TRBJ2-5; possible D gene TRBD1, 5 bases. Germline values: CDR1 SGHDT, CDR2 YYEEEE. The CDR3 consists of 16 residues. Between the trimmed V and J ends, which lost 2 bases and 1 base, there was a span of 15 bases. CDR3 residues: CASSFRQPGSQETQYF. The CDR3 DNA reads TGTGCCAGCAGCTTCAGACAGCCAGGTTCCCAAGAGACCCAGTACTTC.

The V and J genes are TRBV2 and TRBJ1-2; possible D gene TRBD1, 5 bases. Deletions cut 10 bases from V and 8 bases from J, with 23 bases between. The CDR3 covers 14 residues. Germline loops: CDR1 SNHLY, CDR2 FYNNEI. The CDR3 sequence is CAIPMGGNRTGYTF. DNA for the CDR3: TGTGCCATCCCCATGGGGGGGAATAGGACCGGCTACACCTTC.

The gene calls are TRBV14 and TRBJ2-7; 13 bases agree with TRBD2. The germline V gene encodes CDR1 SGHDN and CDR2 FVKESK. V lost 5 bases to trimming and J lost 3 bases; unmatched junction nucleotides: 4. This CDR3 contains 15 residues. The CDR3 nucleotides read TGTGCCAGCAGCTACCGGACTAGCGGGGGCTACGAGCAGTACTTC. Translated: CASSYRTSGGYEQYF.

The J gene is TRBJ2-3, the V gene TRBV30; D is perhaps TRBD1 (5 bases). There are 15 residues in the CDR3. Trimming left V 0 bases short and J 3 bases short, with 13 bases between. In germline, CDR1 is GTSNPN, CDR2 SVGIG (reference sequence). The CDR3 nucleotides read TGTGCCTGGAGTGTAGCTGGGGCGAGGACAGATACGCAGTATTTT. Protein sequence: CAWSVAGARTDTQYF. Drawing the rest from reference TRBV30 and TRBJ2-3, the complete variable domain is SQTIHQWPATLVQPVGSPLSLECTVEGTSNPNLYWYRQAAGRGLQLLFYSVGIGQISSEVPQNLSASRPQDRQFILSSKKLLLSDSGFYLCAWSVAGARTDTQYFGPGTRLTVL.

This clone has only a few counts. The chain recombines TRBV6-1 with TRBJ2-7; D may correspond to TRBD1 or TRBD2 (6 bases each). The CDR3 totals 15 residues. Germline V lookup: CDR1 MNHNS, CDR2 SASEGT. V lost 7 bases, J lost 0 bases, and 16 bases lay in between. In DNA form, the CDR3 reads TGTGCCAGCACTGAGGGGGGATCCGGCTCCTACGAGCAGTACTTC. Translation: CASTEGGSGSYEQYF.

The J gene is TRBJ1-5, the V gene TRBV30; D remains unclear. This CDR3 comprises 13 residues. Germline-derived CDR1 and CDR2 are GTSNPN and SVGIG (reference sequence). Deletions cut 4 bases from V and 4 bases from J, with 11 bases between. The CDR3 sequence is CAWTRGGNQPQHF. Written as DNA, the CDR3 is TGTGCCTGGACTAGAGGAGGGAATCAGCCCCAGCATTTT. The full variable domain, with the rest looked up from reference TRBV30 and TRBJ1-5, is SQTIHQWPATLVQPVGSPLSLECTVEGTSNPNLYWYRQAAGRGLQLLFYSVGIGQISSEVPQNLSASRPQDRQFILSSKKLLLSDSGFYLCAWTRGGNQPQHFGDGTRLSIL.

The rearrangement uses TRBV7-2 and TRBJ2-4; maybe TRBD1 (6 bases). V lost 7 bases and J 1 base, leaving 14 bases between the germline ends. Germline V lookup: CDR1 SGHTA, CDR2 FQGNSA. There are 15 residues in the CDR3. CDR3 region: CASTVNRVAKNIQYF. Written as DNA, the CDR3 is TGTGCCAGCACCGTGAACAGGGTTGCCAAAAACATTCAGTACTTC.

In DNA form, the CDR3 reads TGTGCCAGCAGCCGCCACGCGGGGCCTTACAATGAGCAGTTCTTC. As protein: CASSRHAGPYNEQFF. The chain couples TRBV14 to TRBJ2-1, with D possibly TRBD2 on 6 matching bases. Trimming cost V 4 bases and J 4 bases, with 14 bases left between them. CDR1 SGHDN and CDR2 FVKESK come from the germline V gene. The CDR3 sequence is 15 residues long. Drawing the rest from reference TRBV14 and TRBJ2-1, the complete variable domain is EAGVTQFPSHSVIEKGQTVTLRCDPISGHDNLYWYRRVMGKEIKFLLHFVKESKQDESGMPNNRFLAERTGGTYSTLKVQPAELEDSGVYFCASSRHAGPYNEQFFGPGTRLTVL.

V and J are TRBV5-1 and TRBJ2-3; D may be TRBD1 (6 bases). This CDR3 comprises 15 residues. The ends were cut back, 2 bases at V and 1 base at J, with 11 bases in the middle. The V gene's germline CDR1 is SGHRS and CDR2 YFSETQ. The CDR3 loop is CASSFGAGGTDTQYF. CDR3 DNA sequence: TGCGCCAGCAGCTTTGGGGCAGGGGGCACAGATACGCAGTATTTT.

The CDR3 sequence: CSATGGGQTYF. In DNA, the CDR3 is TGCAGCGCAACCGGGGGGGGACAGACGTACTTC. The J gene is TRBJ2-7, the V gene TRBV29-1, with a possible D match to TRBD2 (8 bases). V lost 7 bases to trimming and J lost 12 bases, with 19 bases between them. Germline V gene lookup returns CDR1 SQVTM and CDR2 ANQGSEA. This CDR3 has 11 amino acids.

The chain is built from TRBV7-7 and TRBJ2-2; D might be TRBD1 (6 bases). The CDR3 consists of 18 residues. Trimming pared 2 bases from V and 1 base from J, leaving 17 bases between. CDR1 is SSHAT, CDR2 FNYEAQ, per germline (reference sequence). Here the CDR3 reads CASSLSTGISGNTGELFF. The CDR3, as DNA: TGTGCCAGCAGCTTAAGTACAGGGATAAGCGGGAACACCGGGGAGCTGTTTTTT.

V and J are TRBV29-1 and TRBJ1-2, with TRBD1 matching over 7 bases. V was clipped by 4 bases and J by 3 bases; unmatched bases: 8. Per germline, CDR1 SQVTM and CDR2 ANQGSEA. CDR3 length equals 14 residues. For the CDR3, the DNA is TGCAGCGTTGTAACGAGGGGGCCCGACTATGGCTACACCTTC. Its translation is CSVVTRGPDYGYTF.

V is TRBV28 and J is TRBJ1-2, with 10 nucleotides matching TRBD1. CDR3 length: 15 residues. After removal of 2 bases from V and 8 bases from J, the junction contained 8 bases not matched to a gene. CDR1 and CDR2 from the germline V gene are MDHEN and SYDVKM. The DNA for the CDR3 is TGTGCCAGCAGTTTACCCCCGGGACAGGGGAGGGGCTACACCTTC. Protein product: CASSLPPGQGRGYTF.

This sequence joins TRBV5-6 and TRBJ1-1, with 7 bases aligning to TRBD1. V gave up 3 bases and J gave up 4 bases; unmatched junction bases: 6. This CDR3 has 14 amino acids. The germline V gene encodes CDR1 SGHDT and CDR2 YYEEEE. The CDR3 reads CASSSTGAPTEAFF. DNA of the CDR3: TGTGCCAGCAGCTCTACAGGGGCCCCCACTGAAGCTTTCTTT.

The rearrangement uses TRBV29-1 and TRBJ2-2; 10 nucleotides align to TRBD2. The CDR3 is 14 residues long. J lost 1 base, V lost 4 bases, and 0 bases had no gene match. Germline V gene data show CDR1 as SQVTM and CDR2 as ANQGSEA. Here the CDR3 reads CSVGTSGNTGELFF. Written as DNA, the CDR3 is TGCAGCGTTGGGACTAGCGGGAACACCGGGGAGCTGTTTTTT.

The CDR3 region is CASTPGNEQFF. The CDR3 nucleotides are TGTGCCAGCACCCCCGGCAATGAGCAGTTCTTC. The chain links TRBV6-6 to TRBJ2-1; D remains unclear. In germline, CDR1 is MNHNY, CDR2 SVGAGI (reference sequence). The CDR3 is 11 residues long. Trimming took 7 bases from V and 6 from J, leaving 7 bases between them.

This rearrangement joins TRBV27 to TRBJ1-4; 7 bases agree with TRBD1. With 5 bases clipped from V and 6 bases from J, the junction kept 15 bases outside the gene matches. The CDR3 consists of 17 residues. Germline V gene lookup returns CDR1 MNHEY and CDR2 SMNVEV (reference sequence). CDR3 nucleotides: TGTGCCAGCAGTCCTCGGAGAGGGGGCACTTCGGATGAAAAACTGTTTTTT. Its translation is CASSPRRGGTSDEKLFF.

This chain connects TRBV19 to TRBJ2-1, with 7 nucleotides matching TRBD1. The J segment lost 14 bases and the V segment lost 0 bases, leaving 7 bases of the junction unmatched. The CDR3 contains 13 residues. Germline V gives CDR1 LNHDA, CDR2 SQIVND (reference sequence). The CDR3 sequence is CASSIERDRAKFF. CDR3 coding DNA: TGTGCCAGTAGTATAGAGCGAGACAGGGCGAAGTTCTTC. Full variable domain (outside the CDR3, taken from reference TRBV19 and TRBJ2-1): DGGITQSPKYLFRKEGQNVTLSCEQNLNHDAMYWYRQDPGQGLRLIYYSQIVNDFQKGDIAEGYSVSREKKESFPLTVTSAQKNPTAFYLCASSIERDRAKFFGPGTRLTVL.

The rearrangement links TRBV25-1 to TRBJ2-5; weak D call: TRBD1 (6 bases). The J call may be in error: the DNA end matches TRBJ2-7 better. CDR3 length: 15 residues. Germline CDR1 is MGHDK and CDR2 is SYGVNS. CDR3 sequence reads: CASSPTLRGFYEQYF. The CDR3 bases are TGTGCCAGCAGTCCAACCCTCAGGGGATTCTACGAGCAGTACTTC.